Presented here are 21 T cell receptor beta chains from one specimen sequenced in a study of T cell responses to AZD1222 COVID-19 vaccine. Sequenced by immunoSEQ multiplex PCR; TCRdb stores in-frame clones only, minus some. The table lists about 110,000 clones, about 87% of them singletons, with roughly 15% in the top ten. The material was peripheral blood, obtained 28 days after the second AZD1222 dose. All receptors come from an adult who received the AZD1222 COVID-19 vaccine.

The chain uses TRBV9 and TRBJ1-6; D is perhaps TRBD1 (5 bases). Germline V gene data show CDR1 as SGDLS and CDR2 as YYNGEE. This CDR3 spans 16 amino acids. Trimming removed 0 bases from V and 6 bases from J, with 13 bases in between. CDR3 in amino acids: CASSVDSGTGNSPLHF. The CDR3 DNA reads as TGTGCCAGCAGCGTAGATTCCGGGACTGGTAATTCACCCCTCCACTTT.

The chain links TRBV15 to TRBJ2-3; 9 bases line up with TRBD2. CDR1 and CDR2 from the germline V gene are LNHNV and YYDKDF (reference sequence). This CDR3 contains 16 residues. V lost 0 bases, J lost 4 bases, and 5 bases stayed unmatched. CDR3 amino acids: CATSRDSGGVADTQYF. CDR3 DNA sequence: TGTGCCACCAGCAGAGATAGCGGGGGCGTCGCAGATACGCAGTATTTT.

CDR3 protein: CSASDSYNYGYTF. The DNA of the CDR3 is TGCAGTGCTAGTGACAGCTATAACTATGGCTACACCTTC. V is TRBV20-1 and J is TRBJ1-2, with D tentatively TRBD1 (5 bases). CDR3 size: 13 residues. Germline V lookup: CDR1 DFQATT, CDR2 SNEGSKA (reference sequence). Trimming removed 3 bases at V and 1 base at J, with 9 bases between.

The CDR3 bases are TGCAGCGCGGGTTGGGCCTACGAGCAGTACTTC. Its translation is CSAGWAYEQYF. V usage is TRBV29-1 and J usage is TRBJ2-7, with no clear D. V gave up 7 bases and J gave up 2 bases, with 9 bases separating them. Germline CDR1 is SQVTM and CDR2 is ANQGSEA. The CDR3 runs 11 residues.

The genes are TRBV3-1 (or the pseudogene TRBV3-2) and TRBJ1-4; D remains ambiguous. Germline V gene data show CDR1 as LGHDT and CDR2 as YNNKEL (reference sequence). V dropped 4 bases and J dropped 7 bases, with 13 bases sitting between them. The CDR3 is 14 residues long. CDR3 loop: CASSPDLRREKLFF. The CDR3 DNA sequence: TGTGCCAGCAGCCCTGATCTTAGGCGTGAAAAACTGTTTTTT.

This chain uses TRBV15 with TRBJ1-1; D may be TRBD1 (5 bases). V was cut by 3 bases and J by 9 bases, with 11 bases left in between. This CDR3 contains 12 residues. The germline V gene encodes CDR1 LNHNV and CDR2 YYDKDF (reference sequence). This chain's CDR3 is CATSRGGFQAFF. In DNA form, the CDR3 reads TGTGCCACCAGCAGGGGGGGGTTCCAAGCTTTCTTT.

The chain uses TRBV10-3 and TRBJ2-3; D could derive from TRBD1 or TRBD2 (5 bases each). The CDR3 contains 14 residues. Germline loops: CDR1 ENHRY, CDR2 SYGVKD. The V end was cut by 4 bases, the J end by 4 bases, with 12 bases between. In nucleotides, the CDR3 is TGTGCCATCAGTGTAACGGGGCGGGCAGATACGCAGTATTTT. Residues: CAISVTGRADTQYF.

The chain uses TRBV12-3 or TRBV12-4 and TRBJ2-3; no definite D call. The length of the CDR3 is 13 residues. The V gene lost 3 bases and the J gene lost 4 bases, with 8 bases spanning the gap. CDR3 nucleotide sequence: TGTGCCAGCAGTTTGTCGGGTGCAGATACGCAGTATTTT. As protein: CASSLSGADTQYF.

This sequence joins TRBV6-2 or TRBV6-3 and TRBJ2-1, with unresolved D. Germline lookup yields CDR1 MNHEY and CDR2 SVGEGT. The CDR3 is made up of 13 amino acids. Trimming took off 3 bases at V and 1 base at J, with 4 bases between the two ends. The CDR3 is CASSYISYNEQFF. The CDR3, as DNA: TGTGCCAGCAGTTATATTTCCTACAATGAGCAGTTCTTC.

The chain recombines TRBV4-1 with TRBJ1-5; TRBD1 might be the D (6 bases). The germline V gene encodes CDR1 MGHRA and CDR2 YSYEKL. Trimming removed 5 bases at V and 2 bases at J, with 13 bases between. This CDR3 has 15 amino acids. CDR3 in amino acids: CASSDPGGGNQPQHF. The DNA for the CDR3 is TGCGCCAGCAGCGACCCCGGGGGCGGCAATCAGCCCCAGCATTTT.

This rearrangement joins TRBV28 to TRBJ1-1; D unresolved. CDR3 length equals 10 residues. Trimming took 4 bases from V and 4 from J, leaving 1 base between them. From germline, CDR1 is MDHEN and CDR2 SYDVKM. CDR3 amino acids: CASSSTEAFF. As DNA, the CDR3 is TGTGCCAGCAGTTCCACTGAAGCTTTCTTT.

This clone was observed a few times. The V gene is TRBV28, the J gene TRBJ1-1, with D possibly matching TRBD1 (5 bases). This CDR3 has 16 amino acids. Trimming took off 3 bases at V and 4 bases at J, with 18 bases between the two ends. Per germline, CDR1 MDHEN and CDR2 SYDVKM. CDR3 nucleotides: TGTGCCAGCAGTTTGGGGCAGCGAAAACCGGGCACTGAAGCTTTCTTT. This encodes CASSLGQRKPGTEAFF. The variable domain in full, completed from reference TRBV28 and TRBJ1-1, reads DVKVTQSSRYLVKRTGEKVFLECVQDMDHENMFWYRQDPGLGLRLIYFSYDVKMKEKGDIPEGYSVSREKKERFSLILESASTNQTSMYLCASSLGQRKPGTEAFFGQGTRLTVV.

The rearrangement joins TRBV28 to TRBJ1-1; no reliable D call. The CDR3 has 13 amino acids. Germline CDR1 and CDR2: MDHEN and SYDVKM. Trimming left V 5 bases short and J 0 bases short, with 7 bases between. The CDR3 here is CASSRSLNTEAFF. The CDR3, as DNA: TGTGCCAGCAGTCGGAGCTTGAACACTGAAGCTTTCTTT.

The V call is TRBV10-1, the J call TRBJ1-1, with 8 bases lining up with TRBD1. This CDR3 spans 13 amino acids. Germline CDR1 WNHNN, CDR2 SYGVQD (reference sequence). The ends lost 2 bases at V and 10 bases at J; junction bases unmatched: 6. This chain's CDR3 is CASSETTGDGAFF. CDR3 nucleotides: TGCGCCAGCAGTGAGACGACAGGGGATGGAGCTTTCTTT.

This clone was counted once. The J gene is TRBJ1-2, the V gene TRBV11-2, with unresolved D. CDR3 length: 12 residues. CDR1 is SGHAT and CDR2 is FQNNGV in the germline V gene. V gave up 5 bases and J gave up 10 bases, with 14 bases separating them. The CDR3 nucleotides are TGTGCCAGCAGCCCATCGAGGTTTGACTACACCTTC. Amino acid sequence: CASSPSRFDYTF.

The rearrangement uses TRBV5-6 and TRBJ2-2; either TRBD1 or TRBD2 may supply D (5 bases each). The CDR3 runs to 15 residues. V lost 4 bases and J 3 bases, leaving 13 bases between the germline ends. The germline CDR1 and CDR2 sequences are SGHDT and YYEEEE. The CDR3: CASSPGRWDTGELFF. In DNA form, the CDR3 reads TGTGCCAGCAGCCCGGGACGCTGGGACACCGGGGAGCTGTTTTTT.

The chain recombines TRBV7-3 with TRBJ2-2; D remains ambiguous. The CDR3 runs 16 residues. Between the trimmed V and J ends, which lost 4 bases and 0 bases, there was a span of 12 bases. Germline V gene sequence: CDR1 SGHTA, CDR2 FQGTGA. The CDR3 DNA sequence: TGTGCCAGCAGCTACAACAGCCTAGCGAACACCGGGGAGCTGTTTTTT. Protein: CASSYNSLANTGELFF.

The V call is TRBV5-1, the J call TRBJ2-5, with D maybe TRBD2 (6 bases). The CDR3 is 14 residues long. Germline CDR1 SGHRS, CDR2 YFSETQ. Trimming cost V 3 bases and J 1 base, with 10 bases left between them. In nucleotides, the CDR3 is TGCGCCAGCAGCTCGGGACTGTCCCAAGAGACCCAGTACTTC. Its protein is CASSSGLSQETQYF.

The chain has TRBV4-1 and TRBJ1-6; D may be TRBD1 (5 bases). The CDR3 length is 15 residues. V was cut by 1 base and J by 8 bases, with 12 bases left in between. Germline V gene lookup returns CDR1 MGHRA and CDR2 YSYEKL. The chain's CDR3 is CASSQGRGRDSPLHF. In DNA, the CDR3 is TGCGCCAGCAGCCAAGGGAGGGGCCGTGATTCACCCCTCCACTTT.

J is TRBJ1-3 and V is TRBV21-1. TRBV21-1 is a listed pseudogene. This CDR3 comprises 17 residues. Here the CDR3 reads CASSKVGGTLSGNTIYF. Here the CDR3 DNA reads TGTGCCAGCAGCAAAGTGGGGGGTACTCTGTCTGGAAACACCATATATTTT.

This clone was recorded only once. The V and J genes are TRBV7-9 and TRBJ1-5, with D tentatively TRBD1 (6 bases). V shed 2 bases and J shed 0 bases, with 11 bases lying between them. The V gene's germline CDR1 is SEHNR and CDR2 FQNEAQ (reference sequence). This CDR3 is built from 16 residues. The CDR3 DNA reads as TGTGCCAGCAGCTTATCAACAGGGTCTAGCAATCAGCCCCAGCATTTT. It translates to CASSLSTGSSNQPQHF.